The TCR beta chain described here comes from a study of T cell responses to AZD1222 COVID-19 vaccine. Germline lookup yields CDR1 WNHNN and CDR2 SYGVQD (reference sequence). This CDR3 region has 13 residues. The trim removed 6 bases at V and 5 bases at J, leaving 4 bases unmatched. Sequencing was performed with immunoSEQ multiplex PCR; in TCRdb, only in-frame clones are kept and a portion is missing. The table shows roughly 120,000 clones, with approximately 89% occurring only once. Sequenced here: peripheral blood, sampled on day 0 of AZD1222 vaccination. This receptor was taken from an adult in good health. The chain recombines TRBV10-1 with TRBJ2-5, with 9 bases fitting TRBD2. The CDR3 nucleotides read TGCGCCAGCAGGCCGGCGGGAGGGGAGACCCAGTACTTC. Its translation is CASRPAGGETQYF.